The source of this TCR beta chain is a study of shared clonotypes between healthy human individuals. Study results and limitations: Sequencing depth was a factor that was expected to affect clonotype sharing among donors. Larger richness was generally estimated for naive than memory subsets.

V was shortened by 8 bases and J by 3 bases, with 11 bases between the two germline ends. Germline V gives CDR1 SNHLY, CDR2 FYNNEI. The CDR3 length is 12 residues. At deep level, the assay was performed. About 33,000 T cell genomes (around 200 ng DNA) went into each sorted-subset replicate. Data came from immunoSEQ multiplex PCR; TCRdb stores just in-frame clones and leaves some out. The sample includes over a million clones, about 96% of them seen just once. As concerns this clone: Antigen: not known.

This chain connects TRBV2 to TRBJ2-7; D is uncertain. This TCR derives from a man between 25 and 39 years old in good health. The sample taken for sequencing was naive CD4+ T cells sorted from blood. Noted subset: CD45RA+ positively selected. The CDR3: CASAAIFYEQYF. For the CDR3, the DNA is TGTGCCAGCGCGGCCATCTTCTACGAGCAGTACTTC. The full variable domain, completed using reference TRBV2 and TRBJ2-7, is EPEVTQTPSHQVTQMGQEVILRCVPISNHLYFYWYRQILGQKVEFLVSFYNNEISEKSEIFDDQFSVERPDGSNFTLKIRSTKLEDSAMYFCASAAIFYEQYFGPGTRLTVT.